This entry lists 3 T cell receptor beta chains sequenced from one sample in a study of T cells after posttransplantation cyclophosphamide (dated by TCRdb to 2015 to 2016). The method behind the library was the immunoSEQ multiplex PCR assay. TCRdb carries this immuneACCESS record with in-frame sequences only. Its versions omit some clonotypes, under half of them owing to an unresolved V gene in the studies checked, with the rest unexplained. This sample holds around 20,000 clones; 95% to 98% were observed only once. The top ten hold roughly 0.15% of the sample. Viable CD3+CD4+ or CD3+CD8+ cells that were CCR7+CD45RA+CD45RO-CD95-CD27+CD28+ were classified as naive T cells. Specimen: naive CD4+ T cells sorted from PBMCs. These receptors were obtained from a man aged 35 to 55 in good health, CMV-negative, and a related stem cell transplant donor.

The chain combines TRBV4-3 with TRBJ2-3; weak D call: TRBD2 (7 bases). Trimming took 5 bases from V and 3 from J, leaving 12 bases between them. The CDR3 is 14 amino acids. CDR1 and CDR2 (germline): LGHNA, YSLEER. The CDR3 nucleotides are TGCGCCAGCAGCAGGGGGGGCGCGACAGATACGCAGTATTTT. Translating gives CASSRGGATDTQYF.

The V call is TRBV6-1, the J call TRBJ2-2, with D perhaps TRBD1 (6 bases). Trimming removed 7 bases at V and 6 bases at J, with 18 bases between. Germline V gene data show CDR1 as MNHNS and CDR2 as SASEGT. The CDR3 has 15 amino acids. CDR3 protein: CASTWTVQLAGELFF. DNA of the CDR3: TGTGCCAGCACCTGGACAGTCCAGTTGGCCGGGGAGCTGTTTTTT.

The rearrangement uses TRBV6-1 and TRBJ1-2; 7 bases are shared with TRBD1. V lost 6 bases and J lost 4; bases outside the gene matches: 5. CDR1 and CDR2 from the germline V gene are MNHNS and SASEGT. This CDR3 comprises 13 residues. In DNA, the CDR3 is TGTGCCAGCAGCCTGACAGGGCGCTATGGCTACACCTTC. It codes for CASSLTGRYGYTF.